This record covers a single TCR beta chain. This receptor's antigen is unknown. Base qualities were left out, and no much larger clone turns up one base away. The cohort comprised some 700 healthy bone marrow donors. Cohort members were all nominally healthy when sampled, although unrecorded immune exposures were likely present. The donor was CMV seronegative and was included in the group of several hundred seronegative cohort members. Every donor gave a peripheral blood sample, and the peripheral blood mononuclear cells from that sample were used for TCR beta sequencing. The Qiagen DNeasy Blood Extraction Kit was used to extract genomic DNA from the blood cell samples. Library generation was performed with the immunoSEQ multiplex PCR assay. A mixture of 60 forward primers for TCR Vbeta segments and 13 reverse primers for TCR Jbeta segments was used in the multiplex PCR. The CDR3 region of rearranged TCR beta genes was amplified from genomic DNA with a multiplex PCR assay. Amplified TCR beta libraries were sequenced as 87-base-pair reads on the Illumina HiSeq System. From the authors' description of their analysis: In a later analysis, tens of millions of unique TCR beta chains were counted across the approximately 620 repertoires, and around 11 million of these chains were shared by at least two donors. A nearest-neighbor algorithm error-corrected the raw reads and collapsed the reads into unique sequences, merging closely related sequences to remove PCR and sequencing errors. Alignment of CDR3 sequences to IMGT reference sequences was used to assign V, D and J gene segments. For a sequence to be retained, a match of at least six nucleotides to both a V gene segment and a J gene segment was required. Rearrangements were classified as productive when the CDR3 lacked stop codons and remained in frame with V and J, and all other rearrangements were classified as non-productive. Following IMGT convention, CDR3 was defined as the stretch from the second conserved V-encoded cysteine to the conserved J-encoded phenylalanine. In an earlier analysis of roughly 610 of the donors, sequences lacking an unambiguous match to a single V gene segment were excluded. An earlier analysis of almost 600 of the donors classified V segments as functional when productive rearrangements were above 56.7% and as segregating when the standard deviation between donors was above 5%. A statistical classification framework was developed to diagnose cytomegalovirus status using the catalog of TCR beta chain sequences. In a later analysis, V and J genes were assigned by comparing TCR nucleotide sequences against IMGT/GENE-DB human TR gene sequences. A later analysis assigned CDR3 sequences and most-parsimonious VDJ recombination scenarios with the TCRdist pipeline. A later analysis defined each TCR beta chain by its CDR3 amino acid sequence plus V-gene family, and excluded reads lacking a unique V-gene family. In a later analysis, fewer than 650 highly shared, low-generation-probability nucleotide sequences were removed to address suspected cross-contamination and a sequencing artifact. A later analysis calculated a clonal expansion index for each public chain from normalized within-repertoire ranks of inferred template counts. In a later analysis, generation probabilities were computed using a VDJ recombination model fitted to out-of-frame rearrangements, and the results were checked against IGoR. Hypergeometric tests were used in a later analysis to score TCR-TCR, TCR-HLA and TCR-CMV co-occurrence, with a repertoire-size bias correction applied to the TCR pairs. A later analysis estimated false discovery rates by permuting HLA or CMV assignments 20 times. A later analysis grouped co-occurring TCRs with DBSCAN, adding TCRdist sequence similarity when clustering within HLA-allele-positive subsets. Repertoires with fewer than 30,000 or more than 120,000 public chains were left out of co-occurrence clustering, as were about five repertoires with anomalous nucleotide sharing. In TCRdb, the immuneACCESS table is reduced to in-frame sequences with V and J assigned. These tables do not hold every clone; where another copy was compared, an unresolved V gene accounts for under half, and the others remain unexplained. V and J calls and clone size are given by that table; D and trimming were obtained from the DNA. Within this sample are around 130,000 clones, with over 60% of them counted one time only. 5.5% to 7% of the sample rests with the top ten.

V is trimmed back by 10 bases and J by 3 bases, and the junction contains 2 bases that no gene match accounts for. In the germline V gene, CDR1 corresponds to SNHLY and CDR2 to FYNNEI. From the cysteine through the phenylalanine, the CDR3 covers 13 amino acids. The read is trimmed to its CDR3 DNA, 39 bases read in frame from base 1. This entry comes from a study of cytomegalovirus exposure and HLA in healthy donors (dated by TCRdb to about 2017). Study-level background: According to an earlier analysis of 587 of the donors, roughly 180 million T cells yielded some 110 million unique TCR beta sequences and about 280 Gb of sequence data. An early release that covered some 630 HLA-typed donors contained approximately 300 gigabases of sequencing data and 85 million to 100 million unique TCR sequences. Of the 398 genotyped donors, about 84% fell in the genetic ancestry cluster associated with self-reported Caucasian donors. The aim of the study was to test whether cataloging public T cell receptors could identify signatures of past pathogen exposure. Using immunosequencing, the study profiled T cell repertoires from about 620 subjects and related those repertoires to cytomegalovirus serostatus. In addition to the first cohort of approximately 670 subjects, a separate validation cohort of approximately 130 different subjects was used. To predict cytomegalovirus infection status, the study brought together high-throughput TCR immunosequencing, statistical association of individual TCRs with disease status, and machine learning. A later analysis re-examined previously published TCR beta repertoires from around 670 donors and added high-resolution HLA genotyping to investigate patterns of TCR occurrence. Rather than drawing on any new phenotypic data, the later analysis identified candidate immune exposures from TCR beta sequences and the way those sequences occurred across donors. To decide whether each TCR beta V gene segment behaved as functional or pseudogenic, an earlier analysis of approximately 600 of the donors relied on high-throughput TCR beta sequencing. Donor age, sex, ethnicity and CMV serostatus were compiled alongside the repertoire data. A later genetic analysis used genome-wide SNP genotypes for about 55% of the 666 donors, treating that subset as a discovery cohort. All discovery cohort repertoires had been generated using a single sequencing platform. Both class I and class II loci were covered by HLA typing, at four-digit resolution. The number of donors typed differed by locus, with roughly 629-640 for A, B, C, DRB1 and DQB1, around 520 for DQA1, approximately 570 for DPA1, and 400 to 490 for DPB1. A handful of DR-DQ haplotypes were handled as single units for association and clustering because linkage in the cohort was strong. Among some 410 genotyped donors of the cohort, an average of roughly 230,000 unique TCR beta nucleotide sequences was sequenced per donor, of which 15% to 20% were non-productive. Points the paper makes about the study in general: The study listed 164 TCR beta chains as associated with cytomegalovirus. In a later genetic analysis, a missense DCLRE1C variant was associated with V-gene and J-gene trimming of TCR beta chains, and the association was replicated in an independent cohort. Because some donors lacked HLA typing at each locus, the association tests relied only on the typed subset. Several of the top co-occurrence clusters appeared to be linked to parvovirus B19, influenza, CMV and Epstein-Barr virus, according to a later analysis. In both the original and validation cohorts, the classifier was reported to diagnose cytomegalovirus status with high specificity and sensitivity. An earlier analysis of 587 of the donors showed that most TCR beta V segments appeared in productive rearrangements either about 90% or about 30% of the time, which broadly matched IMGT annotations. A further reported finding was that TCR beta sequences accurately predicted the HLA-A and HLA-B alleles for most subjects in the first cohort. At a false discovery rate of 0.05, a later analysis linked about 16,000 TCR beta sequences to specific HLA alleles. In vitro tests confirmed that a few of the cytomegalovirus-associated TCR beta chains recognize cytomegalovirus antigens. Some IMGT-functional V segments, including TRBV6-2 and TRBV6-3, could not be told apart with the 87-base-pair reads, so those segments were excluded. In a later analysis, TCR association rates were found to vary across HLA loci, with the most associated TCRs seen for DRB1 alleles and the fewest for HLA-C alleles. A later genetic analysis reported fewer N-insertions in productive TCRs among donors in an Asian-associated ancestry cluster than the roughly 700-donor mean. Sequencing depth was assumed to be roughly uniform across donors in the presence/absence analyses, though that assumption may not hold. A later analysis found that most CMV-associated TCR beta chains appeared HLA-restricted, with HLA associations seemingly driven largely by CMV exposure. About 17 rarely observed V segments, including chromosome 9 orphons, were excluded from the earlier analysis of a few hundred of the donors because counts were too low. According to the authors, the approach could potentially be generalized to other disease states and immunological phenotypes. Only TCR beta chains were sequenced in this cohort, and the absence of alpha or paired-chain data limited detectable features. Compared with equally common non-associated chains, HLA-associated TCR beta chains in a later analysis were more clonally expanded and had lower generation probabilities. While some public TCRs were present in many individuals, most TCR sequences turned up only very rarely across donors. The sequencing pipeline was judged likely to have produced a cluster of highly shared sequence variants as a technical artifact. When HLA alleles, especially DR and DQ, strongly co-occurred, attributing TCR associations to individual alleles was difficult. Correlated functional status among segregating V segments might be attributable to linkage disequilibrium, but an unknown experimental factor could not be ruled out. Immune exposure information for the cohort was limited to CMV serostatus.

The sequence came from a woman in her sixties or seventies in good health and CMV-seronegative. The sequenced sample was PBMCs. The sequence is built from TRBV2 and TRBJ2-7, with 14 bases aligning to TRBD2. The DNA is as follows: TGTGCCACAGGACTAGCGGGGGGCTACGAGCAGTACTTC. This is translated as CATGLAGGYEQYF.